This TCR beta chain was captured by sequencing in a study of cytomegalovirus exposure and HLA in healthy donors. Findings of the study overall: While the bulk of TCR sequences proved rare, some public TCRs turned up in many donors. Donor immune exposure was known only as CMV serostatus. TCR beta chains numbering some 160 were designated cytomegalovirus-associated.

The CDR3 extends over 15 amino acids. The V and J ends lost 4 bases and 0 bases, in that order; junction bases with no gene match: 5. The germline gives CDR1 SQVTM, CDR2 ANQGSEA. Both 60 Vbeta primers and 13 Jbeta primers went into the PCR. Here immunoSEQ multiplex PCR was the method, and the copy in TCRdb shows in-frame clones only, minus some. The sample has 150,000 to 200,000 clones; 87% are singletons. For this clone: Its antigen is not known.

Sequenced input: PBMCs. The chain has TRBV29-1 and TRBJ2-5; 10 positions match TRBD2. The clonotype comes from a boy aged 2 to 10 in good health and CMV-seronegative. As DNA, the CDR3 is TGCAGCGTTGGGCCTAGCGGGAGCTACCAAGAGACCCAGTACTTC. It codes for CSVGPSGSYQETQYF. The full variable domain, its missing parts supplied by reference TRBV29-1 and TRBJ2-5, is SAVISQKPSRDICQRGTSLTIQCQVDSQVTMMFWYRQQPGQSLTLIATANQGSEATYESGFVIDKFPISRPNLTFSTLTVSNMSPEDSSIYLCSVGPSGSYQETQYFGPGTRLLVL.